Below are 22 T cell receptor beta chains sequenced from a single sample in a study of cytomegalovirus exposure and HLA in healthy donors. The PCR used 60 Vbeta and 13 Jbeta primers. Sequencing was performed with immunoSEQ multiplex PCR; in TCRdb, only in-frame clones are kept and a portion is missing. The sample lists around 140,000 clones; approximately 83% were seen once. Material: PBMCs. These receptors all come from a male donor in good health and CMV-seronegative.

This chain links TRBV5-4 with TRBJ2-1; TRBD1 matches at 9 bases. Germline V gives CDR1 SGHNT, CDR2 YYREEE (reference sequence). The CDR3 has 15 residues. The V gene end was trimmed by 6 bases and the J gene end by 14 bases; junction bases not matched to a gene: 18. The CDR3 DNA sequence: TGTGCCAGCAACACAGGGGGCGCGATGGGAGCTTCGGAGTTCTTC. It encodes CASNTGGAMGASEFF.

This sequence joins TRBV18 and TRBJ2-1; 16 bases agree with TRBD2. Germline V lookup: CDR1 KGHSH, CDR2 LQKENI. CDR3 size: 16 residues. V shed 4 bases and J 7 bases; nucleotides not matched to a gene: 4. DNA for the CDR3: TGTGCCAGCTCACTGCCGGGACTAGCGGGAGGGAATGAGCAGTTCTTC. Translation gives CASSLPGLAGGNEQFF.

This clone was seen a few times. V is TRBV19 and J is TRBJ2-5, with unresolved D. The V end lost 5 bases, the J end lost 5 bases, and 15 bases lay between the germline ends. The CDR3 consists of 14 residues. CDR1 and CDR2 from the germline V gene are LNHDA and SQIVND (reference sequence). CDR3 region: CASSANQARETQYF. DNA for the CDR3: TGTGCCAGTAGTGCCAATCAAGCACGGGAGACCCAGTACTTC.

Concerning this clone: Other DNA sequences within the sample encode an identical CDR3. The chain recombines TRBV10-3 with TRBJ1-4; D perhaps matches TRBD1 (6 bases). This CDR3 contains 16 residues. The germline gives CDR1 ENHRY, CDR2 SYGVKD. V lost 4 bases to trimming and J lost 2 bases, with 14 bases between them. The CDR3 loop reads CAISVDNRATNEKLFF. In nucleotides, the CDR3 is TGTGCCATCAGTGTCGACAACAGGGCCACTAATGAAAAACTGTTTTTT.

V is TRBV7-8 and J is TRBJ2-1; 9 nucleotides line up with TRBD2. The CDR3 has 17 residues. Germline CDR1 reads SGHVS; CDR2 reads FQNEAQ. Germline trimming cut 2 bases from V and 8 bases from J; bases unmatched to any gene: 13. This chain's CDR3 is CASSLTLAGGPAHEQFF. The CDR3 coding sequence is TGTGCCAGCAGCTTAACTCTGGCGGGAGGGCCGGCCCATGAGCAGTTCTTC.

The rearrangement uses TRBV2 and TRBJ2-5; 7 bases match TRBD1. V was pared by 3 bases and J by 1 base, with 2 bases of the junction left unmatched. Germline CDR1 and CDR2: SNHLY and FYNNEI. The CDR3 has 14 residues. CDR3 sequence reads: CASSDWTGQETQYF. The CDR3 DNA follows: TGTGCCAGCAGTGACTGGACAGGCCAAGAGACCCAGTACTTC.

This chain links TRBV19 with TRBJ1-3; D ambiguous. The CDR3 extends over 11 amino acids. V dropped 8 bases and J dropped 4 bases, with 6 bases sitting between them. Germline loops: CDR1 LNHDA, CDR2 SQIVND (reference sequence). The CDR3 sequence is CASPRGNTIYF. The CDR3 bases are TGTGCCAGTCCTAGAGGAAACACCATATATTTT.

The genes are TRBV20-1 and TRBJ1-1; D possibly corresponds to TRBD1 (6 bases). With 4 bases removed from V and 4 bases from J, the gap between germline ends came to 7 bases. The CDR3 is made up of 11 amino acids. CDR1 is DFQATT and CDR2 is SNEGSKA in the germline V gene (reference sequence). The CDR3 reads CSATGATEAFF. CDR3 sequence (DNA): TGCAGTGCTACAGGGGCCACTGAAGCTTTCTTT.

CDR3 sequence reads: CASRDGTGRFYEQYF. In nucleotides, the CDR3 is TGTGCCAGCAGGGACGGAACAGGCCGTTTTTACGAGCAGTACTTC. This chain joins TRBV2 and TRBJ2-7; possible D gene TRBD1, 5 bases. The germline V and J ends were trimmed by 6 bases and 4 bases, with 19 bases remaining between them. The CDR3 has 15 amino acids. Germline CDR1 reads SNHLY; CDR2 reads FYNNEI.

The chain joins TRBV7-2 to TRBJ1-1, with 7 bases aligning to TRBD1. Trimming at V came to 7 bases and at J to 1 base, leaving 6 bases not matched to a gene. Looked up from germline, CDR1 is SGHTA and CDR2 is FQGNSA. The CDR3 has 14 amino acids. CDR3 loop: CASTPTGWNTEAFF. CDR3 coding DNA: TGTGCCAGCACCCCGACAGGGTGGAACACTGAAGCTTTCTTT.

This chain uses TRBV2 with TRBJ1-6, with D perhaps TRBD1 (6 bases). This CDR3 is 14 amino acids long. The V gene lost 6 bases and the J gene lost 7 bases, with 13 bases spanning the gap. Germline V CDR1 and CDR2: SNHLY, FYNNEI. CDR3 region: CASRVGAENSPLHF. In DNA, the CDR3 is TGTGCCAGCAGGGTGGGGGCGGAAAATTCACCCCTCCACTTT.

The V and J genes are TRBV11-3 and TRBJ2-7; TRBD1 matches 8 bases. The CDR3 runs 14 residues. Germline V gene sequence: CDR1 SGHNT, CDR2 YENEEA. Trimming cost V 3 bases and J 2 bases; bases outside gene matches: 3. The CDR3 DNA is TGTGCCAGCAGCTTCGGGACAGGCCCCTACGAGCAGTACTTC. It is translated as CASSFGTGPYEQYF.

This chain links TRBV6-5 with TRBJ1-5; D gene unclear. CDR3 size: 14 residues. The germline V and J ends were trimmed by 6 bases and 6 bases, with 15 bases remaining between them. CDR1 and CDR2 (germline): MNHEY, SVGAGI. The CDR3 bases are TGTGCCAGCAGCTCCGGGCAGGAGGTTCAGCCCCAGCATTTT. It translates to CASSSGQEVQPQHF.

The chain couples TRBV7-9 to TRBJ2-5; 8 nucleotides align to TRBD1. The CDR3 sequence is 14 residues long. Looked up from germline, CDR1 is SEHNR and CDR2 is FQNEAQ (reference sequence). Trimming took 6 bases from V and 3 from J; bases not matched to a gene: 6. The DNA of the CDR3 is TGTGCCAGCAGTCTACAGACAGGGGAAGAGACCCAGTACTTC. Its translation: CASSLQTGEETQYF.

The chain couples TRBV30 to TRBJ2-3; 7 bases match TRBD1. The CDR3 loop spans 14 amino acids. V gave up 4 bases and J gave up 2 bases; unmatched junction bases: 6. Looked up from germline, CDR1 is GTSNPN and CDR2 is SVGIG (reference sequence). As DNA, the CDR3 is TGTGCCTGGAATAGGGGGCACATCACAGATACGCAGTATTTT. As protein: CAWNRGHITDTQYF.

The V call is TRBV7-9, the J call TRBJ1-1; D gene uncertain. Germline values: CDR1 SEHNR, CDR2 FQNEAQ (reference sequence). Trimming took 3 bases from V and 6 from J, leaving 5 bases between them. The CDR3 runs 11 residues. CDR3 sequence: CASSFGAEAFF. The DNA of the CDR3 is TGTGCCAGCAGCTTCGGAGCTGAAGCTTTCTTT.

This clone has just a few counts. The CDR3 sequence: CASSSPGGGANVLTF. CDR3 DNA: TGTGCCAGCAGCTCCCCGGGTGGCGGGGCCAACGTCCTGACTTTC. This sequence joins TRBV5-4 and TRBJ2-6, with D hard to call. Germline CDR1 reads SGHNT; CDR2 reads YYREEE (reference sequence). Trimming stripped 3 bases from V and 4 bases from J, with 11 bases between. This CDR3 spans 15 amino acids.

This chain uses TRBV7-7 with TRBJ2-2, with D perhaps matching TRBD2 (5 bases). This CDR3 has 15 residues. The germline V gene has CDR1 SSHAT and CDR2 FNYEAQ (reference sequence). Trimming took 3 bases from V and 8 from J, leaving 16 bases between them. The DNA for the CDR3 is TGTGCCAGCAGCTTTAGCGACCGTGCCCTGGGGGAGCTGTTTTTT. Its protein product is CASSFSDRALGELFF. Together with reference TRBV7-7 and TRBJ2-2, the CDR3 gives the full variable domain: GAGVSQSPRYKVTKRGQDVTLRCDPISSHATLYWYQQALGQGPEFLTYFNYEAQPDKSGLPSDRFSAERPEGSISTLTIQRTEQRDSAMYRCASSFSDRALGELFFGEGSRLTVL.

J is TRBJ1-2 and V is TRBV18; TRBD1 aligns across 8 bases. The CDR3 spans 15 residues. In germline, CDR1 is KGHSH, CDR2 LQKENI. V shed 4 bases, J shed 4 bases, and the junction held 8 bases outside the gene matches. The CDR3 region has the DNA TGTGCCAGCTCACAGGGACAGGCCGTTACCTATGGCTACACCTTC. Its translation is CASSQGQAVTYGYTF.

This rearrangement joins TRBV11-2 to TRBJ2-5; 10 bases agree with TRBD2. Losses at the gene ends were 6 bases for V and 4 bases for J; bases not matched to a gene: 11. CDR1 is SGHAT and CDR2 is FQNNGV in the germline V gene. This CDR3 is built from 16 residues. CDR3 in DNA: TGTGCCAGCAGTCGTCAGGGAGCGGGAGGGTTAGAGACCCAGTACTTC. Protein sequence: CASSRQGAGGLETQYF.

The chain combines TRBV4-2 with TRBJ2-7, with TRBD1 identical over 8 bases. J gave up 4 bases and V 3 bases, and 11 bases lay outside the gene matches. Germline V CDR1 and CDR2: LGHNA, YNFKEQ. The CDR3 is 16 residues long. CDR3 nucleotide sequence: TGTGCCAGCAGCCAGCACACAGGGGGGCTGGGGTACGAGCAGTACTTC. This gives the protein CASSQHTGGLGYEQYF.

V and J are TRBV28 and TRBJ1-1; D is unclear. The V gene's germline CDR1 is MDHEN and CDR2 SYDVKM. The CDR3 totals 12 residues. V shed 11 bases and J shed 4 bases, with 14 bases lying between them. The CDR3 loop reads CASNRGSTEAFF. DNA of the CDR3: TGTGCCTCCAACCGGGGAAGCACTGAAGCTTTCTTT.